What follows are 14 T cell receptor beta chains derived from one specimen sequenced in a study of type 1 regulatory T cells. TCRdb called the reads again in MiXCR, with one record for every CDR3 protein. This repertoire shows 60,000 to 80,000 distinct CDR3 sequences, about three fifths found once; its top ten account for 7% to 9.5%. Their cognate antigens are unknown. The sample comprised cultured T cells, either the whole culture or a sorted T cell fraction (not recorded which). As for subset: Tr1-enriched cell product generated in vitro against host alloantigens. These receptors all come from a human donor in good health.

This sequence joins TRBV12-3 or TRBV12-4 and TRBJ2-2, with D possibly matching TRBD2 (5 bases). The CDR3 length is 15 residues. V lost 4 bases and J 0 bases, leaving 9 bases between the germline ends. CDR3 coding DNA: TGTGCCAGCAGTTCCCGGACTGCGAACACCGGGGAGCTGTTTTTT. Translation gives CASSSRTANTGELFF.

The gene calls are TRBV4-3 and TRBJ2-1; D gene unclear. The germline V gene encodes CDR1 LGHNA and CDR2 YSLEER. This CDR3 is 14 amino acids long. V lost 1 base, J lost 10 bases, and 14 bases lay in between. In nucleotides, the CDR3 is TGCGCCAGCAGCCAAGGTCTAAGTAGTTCAGAGCAGTTCTTC. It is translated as CASSQGLSSSEQFF.

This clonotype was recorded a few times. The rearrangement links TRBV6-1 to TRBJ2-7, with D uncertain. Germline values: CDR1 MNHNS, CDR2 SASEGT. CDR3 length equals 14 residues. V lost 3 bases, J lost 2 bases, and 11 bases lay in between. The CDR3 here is CASSESVATYEQYF. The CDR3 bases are TGTGCCAGCAGTGAGTCAGTCGCTACCTACGAGCAGTACTTC.

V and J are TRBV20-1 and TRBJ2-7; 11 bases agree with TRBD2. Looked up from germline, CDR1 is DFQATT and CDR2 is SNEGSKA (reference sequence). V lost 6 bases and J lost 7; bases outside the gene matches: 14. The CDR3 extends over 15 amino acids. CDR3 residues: CSATVTSGATSEQYF. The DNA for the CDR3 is TGCAGTGCCACCGTGACTAGCGGGGCGACGAGTGAGCAGTACTTC.

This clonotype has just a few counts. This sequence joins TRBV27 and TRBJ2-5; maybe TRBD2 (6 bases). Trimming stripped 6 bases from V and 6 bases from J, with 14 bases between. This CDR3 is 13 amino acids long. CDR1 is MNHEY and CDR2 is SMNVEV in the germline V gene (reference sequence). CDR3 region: CASSPWREKTQYF. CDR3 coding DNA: TGTGCCAGCAGCCCCTGGAGGGAAAAGACCCAGTACTTC.

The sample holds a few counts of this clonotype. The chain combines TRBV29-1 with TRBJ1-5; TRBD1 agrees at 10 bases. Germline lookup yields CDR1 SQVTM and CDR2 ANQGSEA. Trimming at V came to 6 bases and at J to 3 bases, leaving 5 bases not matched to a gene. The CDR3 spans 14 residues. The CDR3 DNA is TGCAGCGTCCTGGGGACAGGGGACAATCAGCCCCAGCATTTT. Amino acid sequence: CSVLGTGDNQPQHF.

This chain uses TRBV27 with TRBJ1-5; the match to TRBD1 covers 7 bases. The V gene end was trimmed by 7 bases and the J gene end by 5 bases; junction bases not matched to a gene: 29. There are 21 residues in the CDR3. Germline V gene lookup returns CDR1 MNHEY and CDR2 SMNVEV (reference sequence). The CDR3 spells CASTLLVSAGQYRGGDQPQHF. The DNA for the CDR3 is TGTGCCAGCACTCTTCTGGTTTCTGCGGGACAGTACCGAGGTGGCGATCAGCCCCAGCATTTT.

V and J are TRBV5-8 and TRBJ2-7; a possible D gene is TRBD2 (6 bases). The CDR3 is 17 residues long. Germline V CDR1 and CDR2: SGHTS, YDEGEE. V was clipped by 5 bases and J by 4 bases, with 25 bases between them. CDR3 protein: CASSTYIQEGSVYEQYF. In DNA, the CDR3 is TGTGCCAGCAGTACATATATACAGGAGGGTTCCGTGTACGAGCAGTACTTC.

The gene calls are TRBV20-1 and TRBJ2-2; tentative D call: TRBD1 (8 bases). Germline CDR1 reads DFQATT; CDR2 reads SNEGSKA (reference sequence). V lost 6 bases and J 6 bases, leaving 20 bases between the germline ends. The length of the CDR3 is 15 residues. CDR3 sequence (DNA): TGCAGTGCACGGAACAGGGGGGGTAACGCCGGGGAGCTGTTTTTT. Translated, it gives CSARNRGGNAGELFF.

CDR3 in DNA: TGCGCCAGCAGCCAAGAGTCTTTTTCAGCGGACCAAGAGACCCAGTACTTC. It yields the protein CASSQESFSADQETQYF. The rearrangement uses TRBV4-1 and TRBJ2-5; perhaps TRBD2 as D (5 bases). In germline, CDR1 is MGHRA, CDR2 YSYEKL. The CDR3 covers 17 residues. V lost 0 bases, J lost 0 bases, and 14 bases lay in between.

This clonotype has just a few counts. The CDR3 DNA reads as TGTGCCAGCAGCTTTGGGGTCATAGCGGGGAGGGACTCCTACAATGAGCAGTTCTTC. Translated, it gives CASSFGVIAGRDSYNEQFF. The chain has TRBV5-6 and TRBJ2-1; 8 bases are shared with TRBD2. The CDR3 runs 19 residues. V lost 2 bases, J lost 0 bases, and 13 bases stayed unmatched. CDR1 SGHDT and CDR2 YYEEEE come from the germline V gene.

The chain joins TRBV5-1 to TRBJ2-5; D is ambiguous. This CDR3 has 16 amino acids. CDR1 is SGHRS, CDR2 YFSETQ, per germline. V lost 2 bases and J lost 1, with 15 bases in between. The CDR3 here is CASSFGPSAAQETQYF. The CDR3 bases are TGCGCCAGCAGCTTTGGCCCTTCCGCGGCCCAAGAGACCCAGTACTTC.

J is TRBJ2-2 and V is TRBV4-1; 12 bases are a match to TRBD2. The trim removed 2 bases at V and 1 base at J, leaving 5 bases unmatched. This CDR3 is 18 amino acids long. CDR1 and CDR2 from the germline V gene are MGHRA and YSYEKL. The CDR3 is CASSQSPTSGRNTGELFF. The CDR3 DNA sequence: TGCGCCAGCAGCCAAAGCCCGACTAGCGGGAGGAACACCGGGGAGCTGTTTTTT.

The DNA of the CDR3 is TGCAGTGCTAGGGGGACTAGCGGGAGGGCCGGGGTGGATACGCAGTATTTT. It specifies CSARGTSGRAGVDTQYF. This chain connects TRBV20-1 to TRBJ2-3; 16 bases are shared with TRBD2. Germline CDR1 DFQATT, CDR2 SNEGSKA (reference sequence). V lost 3 bases, J lost 6 bases, and 9 bases stayed unmatched. The CDR3 consists of 17 residues.